This T cell receptor (beta chain) comes out of a study of memory CD4+ T cells and cytomegalovirus serostatus. Study observations and caveats: Repertoires predicted CMV serostatus with median bootstrapped AUC of about 0.95.

The CDR3 runs 13 residues. CDR1 and CDR2 (germline): MDHEN, SYDVKM. V lost 3 bases, J lost 5 bases, and 3 bases stayed unmatched. Single viable CD3+CD4+CD8-CD45RO+ cells were sorted as the memory CD4+ T cells. This clone occurred once. What it binds is not known. The identical CDR3 is also encoded by other nucleotide sequences in the sample. Assay: immunoSEQ multiplex PCR; the TCRdb copy retains only in-frame clones and omits some. The sample includes some 50,000 clones, around three quarters seen only once; the top ten take about 1.5%. Material for sequencing was memory CD4+ T cells from blood. The rearrangement uses TRBV28 and TRBJ1-2; 7 positions match TRBD1. The clonotype originates from an adult in good health and CMV-seronegative. The chain's CDR3 is CASSLTGIYGYTF. The CDR3 nucleotides are TGTGCCAGCAGTTTGACAGGGATTTATGGCTACACCTTC.